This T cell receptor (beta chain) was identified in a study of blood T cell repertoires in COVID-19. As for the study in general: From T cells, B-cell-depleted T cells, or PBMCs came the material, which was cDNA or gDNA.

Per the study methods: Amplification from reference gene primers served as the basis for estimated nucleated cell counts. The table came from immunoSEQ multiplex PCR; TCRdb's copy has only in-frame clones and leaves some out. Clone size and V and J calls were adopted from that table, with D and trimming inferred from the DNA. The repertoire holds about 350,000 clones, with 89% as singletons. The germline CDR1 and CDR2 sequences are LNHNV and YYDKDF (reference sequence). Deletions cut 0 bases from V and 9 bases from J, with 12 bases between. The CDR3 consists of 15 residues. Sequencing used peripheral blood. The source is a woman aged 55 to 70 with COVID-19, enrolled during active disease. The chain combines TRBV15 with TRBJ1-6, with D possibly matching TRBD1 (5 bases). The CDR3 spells CATSREERQGSPLHF. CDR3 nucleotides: TGTGCCACCAGCAGAGAGGAACGGCAGGGTTCACCCCTCCACTTT.